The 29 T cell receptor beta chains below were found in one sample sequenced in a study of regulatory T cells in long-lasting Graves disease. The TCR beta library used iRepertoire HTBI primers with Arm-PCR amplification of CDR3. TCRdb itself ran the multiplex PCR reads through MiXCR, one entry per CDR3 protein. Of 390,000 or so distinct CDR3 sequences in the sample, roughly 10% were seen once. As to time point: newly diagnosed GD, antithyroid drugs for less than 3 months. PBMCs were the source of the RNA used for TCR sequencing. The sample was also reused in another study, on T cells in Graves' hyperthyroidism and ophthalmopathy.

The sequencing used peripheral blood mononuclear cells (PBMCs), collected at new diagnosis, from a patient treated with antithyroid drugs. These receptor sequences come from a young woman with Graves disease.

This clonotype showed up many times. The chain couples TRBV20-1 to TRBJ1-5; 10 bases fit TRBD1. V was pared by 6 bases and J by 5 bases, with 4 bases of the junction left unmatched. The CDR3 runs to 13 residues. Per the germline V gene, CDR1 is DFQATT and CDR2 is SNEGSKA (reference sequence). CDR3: CSAFGTGDQPQHF. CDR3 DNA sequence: TGCAGTGCCTTTGGGACAGGGGATCAGCCCCAGCATTTT.

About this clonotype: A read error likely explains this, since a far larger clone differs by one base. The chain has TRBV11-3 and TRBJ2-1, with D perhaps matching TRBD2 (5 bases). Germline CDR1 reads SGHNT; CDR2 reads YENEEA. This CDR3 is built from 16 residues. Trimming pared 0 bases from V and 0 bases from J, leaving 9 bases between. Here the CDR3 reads CASSLDLEDSYNEQFF. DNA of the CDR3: TGTGCCAGCAGCTTAGATTTGGAGGACTCCTACAATGAGCAGTTCTTC.

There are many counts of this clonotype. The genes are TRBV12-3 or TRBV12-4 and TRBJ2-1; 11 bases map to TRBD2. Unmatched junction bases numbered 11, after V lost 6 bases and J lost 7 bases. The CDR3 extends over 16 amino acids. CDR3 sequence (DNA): TGTGCCAGCAGCCGAGTAGCGGGGGGGCCATTAAATGAGCAGTTCTTC. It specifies CASSRVAGGPLNEQFF.

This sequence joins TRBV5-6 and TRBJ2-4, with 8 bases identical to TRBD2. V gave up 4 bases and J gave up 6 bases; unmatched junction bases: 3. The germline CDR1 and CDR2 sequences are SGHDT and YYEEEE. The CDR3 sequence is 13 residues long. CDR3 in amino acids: CASSRTSRNIQYF. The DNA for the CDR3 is TGTGCCAGCAGCCGGACTAGCCGAAACATTCAGTACTTC.

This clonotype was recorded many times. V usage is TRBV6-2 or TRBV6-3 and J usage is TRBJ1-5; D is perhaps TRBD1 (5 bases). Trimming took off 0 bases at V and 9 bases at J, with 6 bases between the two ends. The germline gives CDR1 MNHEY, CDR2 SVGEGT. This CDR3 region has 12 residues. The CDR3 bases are TGTGCCAGCAGTTACTCCGGGGGGCCCCAGCATTTT. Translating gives CASSYSGGPQHF.

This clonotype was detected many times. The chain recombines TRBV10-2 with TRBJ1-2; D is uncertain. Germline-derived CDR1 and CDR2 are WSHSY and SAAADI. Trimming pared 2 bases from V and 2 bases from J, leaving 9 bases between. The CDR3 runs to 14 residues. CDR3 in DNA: TGCGCCAGCAGTGAGCCCGGCGCGAACTATGGCTACACCTTC. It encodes CASSEPGANYGYTF.

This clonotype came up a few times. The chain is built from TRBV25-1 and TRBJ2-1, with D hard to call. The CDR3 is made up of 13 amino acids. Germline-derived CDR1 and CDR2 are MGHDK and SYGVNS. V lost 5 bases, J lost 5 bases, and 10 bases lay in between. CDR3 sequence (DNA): TGTGCCAGCAGTTCTACTCAGCACAATGAGCAGTTCTTC. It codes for CASSSTQHNEQFF.

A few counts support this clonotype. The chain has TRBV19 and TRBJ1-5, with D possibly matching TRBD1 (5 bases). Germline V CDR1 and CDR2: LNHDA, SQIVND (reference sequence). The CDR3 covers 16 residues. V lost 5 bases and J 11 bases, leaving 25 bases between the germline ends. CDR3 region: CASSLFRVLRPSSQHF. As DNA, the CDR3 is TGTGCCAGTAGTTTATTCAGGGTCCTACGGCCATCATCCCAGCATTTT.

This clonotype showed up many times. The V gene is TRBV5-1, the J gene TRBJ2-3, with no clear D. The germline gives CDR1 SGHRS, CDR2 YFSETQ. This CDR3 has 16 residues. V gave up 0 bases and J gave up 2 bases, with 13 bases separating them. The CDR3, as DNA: TGCGCCAGCAGCTTGGGGACCCAGGATTCCACAGATACGCAGTATTTT. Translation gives CASSLGTQDSTDTQYF.

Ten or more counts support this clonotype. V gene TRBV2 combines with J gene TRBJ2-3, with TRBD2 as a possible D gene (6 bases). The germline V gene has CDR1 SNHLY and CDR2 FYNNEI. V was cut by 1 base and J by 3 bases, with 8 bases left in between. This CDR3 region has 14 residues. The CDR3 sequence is CASSEGLATDTQYF. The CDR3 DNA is TGTGCCAGCAGTGAAGGTCTAGCGACAGATACGCAGTATTTT.

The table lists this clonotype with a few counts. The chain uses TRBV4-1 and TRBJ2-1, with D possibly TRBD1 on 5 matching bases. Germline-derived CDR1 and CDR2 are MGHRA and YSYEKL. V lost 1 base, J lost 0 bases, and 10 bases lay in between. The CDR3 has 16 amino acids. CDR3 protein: CASSQGGRSSYNEQFF. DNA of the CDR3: TGCGCCAGCAGCCAAGGGGGCCGTAGCTCCTACAATGAGCAGTTCTTC.

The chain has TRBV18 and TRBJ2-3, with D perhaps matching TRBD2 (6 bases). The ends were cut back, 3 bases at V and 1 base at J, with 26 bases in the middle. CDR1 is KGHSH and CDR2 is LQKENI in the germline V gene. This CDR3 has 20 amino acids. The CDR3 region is CASSPPMFGIGGRGTDTQYF. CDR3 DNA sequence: TGTGCCAGCTCACCCCCGATGTTTGGGATCGGGGGTCGGGGCACAGATACGCAGTATTTT.

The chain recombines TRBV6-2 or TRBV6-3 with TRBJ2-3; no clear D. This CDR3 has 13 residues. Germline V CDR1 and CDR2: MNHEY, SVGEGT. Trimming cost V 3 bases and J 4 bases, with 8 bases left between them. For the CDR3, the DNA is TGTGCCAGCAGTTATGGTCTCGCAGATACGCAGTATTTT. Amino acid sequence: CASSYGLADTQYF.

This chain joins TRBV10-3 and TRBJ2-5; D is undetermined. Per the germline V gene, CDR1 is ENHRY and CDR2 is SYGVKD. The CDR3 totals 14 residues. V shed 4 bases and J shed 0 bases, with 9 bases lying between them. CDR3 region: CAISAPEYQETQYF. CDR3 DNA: TGTGCCATCAGTGCTCCAGAGTACCAAGAGACCCAGTACTTC.

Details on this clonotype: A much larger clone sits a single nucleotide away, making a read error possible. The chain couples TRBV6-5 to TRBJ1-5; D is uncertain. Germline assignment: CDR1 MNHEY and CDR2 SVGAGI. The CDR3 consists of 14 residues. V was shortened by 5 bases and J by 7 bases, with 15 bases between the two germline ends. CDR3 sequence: CASSHLGSGQPQHF. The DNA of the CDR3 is TGTGCCAGCAGTCACTTAGGGTCCGGGCAGCCCCAGCATTTT.

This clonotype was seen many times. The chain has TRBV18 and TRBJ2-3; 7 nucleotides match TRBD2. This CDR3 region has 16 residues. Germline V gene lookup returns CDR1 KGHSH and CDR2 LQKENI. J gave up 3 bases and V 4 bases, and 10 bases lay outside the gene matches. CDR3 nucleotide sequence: TGTGCCAGCTCACTCGGGAGGACCCACAGGACAGATACGCAGTATTTT. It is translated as CASSLGRTHRTDTQYF.

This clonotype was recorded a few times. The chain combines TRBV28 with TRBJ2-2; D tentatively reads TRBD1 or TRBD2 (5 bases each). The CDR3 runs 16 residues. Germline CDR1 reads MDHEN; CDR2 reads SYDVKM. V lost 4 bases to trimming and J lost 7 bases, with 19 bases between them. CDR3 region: CASSYGDGMFNGELFF. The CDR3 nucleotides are TGTGCCAGCAGTTACGGGGACGGGATGTTTAACGGGGAGCTGTTTTTT.

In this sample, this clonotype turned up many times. Written as DNA, the CDR3 is TGTGCCAGCAGCTTGGTAGCAGGGGGCGCGGCACGCGAGCAGTACGTC. Residues: CASSLVAGGAAREQYV. The genes are TRBV5-6 and TRBJ2-7; 8 bases fit TRBD1. The CDR3 is 16 residues long. Germline assignment: CDR1 SGHDT and CDR2 YYEEEE. Germline trimming cut 0 bases from V and 6 bases from J; bases unmatched to any gene: 11.

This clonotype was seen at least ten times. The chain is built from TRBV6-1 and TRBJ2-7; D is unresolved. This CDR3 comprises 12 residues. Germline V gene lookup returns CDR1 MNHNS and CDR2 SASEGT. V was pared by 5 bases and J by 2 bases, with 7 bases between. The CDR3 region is CASSPPTYEQYV. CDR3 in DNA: TGTGCCAGCAGTCCCCCAACCTACGAGCAGTACGTC.

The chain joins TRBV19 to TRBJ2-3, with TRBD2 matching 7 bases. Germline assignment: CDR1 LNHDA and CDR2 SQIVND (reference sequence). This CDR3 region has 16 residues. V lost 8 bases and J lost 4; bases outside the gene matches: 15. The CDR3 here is CASGWTSGNGPDTQYF. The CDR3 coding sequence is TGTGCCAGTGGATGGACGAGCGGGAATGGTCCAGATACGCAGTATTTT.

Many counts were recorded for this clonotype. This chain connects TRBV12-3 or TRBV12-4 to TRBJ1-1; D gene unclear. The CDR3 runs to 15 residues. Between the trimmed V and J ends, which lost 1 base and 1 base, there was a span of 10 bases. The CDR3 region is CASSLENRRNTEAFF. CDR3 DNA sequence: TGTGCCAGCAGTTTAGAGAACAGAAGGAACACTGAAGCTTTCTTT.

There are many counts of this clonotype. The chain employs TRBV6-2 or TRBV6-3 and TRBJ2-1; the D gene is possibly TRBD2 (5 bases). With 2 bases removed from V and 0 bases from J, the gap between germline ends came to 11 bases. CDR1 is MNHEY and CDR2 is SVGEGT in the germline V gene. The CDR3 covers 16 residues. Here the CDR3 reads CASSYPEGSSYNEQFF. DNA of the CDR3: TGTGCCAGCAGTTACCCGGAAGGGAGCTCCTACAATGAGCAGTTCTTC.

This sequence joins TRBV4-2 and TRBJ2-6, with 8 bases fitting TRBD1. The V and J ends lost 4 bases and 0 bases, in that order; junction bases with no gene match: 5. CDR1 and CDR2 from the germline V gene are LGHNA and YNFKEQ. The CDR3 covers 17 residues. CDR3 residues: CASSRQGAISGANVLTF. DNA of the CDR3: TGTGCCAGCAGCCGTCAGGGGGCCATCTCTGGGGCCAACGTCCTGACTTTC.

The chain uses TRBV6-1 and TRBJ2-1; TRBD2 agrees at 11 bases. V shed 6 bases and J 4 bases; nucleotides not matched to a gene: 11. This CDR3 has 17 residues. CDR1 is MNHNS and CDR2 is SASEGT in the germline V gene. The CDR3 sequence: CASRMRLAGFKYNEQFF. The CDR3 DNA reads TGTGCCAGCAGAATGAGACTAGCGGGGTTTAAATACAATGAGCAGTTCTTC.

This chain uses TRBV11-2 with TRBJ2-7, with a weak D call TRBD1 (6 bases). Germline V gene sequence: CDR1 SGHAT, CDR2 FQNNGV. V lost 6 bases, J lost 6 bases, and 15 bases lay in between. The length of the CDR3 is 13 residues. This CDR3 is CASSYRDTGEQYF. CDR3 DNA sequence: TGTGCCAGCAGTTACCGGGACACCGGCGAGCAGTACTTC.

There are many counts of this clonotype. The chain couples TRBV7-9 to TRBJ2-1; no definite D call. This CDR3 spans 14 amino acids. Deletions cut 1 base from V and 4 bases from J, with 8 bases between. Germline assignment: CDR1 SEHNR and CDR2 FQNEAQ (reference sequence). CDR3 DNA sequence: TGTGCCAGCAGCTTAGTGGCAGAATACAATGAGCAGTTCTTC. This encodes CASSLVAEYNEQFF.

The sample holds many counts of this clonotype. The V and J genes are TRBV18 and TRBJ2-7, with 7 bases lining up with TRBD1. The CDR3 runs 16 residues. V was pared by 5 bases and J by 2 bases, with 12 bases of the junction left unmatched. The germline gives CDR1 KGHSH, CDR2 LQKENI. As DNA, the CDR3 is TGTGCCAGCTCATCAATTTACAGGGGTAGAACCTACGAGCAGTACGTC. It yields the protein CASSSIYRGRTYEQYV.

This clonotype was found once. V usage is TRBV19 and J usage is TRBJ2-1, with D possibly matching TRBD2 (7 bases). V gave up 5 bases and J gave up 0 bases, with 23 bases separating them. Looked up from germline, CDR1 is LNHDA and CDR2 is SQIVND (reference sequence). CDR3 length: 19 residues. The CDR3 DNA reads TGTGCCAGTAGTGAAGGGCTAGGGAGGGGGAGGGGCTCCTACAATGAGCAGTTCTTC. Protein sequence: CASSEGLGRGRGSYNEQFF.

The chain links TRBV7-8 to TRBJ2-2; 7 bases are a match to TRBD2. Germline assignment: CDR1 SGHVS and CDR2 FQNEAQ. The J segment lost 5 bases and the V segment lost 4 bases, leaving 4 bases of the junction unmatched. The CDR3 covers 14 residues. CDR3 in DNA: TGTGCCAGCAGCTCTCCGCGGGGGACCGGGGAGCTGTTTTTT. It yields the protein CASSSPRGTGELFF.